Listed here is a single T cell receptor beta chain. Its antigen is still unknown. V was pared by 1 base and J by 6 bases, with 12 bases between. This CDR3 comprises 14 residues. Per germline, CDR1 SEHNR and CDR2 FQNEAQ (reference sequence). All the people who gave samples were healthy bone marrow donors. Nominally healthy donors were sampled, though unrecorded immune exposures were likely. It was with 60 Vbeta and 13 Jbeta primers that the PCR ran. This table comes from immunoSEQ multiplex PCR, and its TCRdb copy is limited to in-frame clones, with some not included. There are some 200,000 clones in the sample; 9.5% occur only once, and 1% to 1.5% lies in the top ten. This record belongs to a study of cytomegalovirus exposure and HLA in healthy donors. Study-level points and caveats: Listed as cytomegalovirus-associated were 170 or so TCR beta chains.

Sequenced: PBMCs. The chain links TRBV7-9 to TRBJ1-2; D perhaps matches TRBD1 (6 bases). The source is a woman aged 25 to 39 in good health and CMV-seropositive. This CDR3 is CASSLEGQGNGYTF. Written as DNA, the CDR3 is TGTGCCAGCAGCTTAGAAGGGCAGGGGAATGGCTACACCTTC.